This T cell receptor (beta chain) appears in the sequencing data of a study of blood T cells in healthy people across ages. This clonotype appeared a few times. Antigen unknown. Trimming cost V 0 bases and J 2 bases, with 13 bases left between them. CDR1 is MGHRA, CDR2 YSYEKL, per germline. The CDR3 contains 16 residues. Together with a sample-barcoded 5' primer, a J-beta primer mix was included in a second PCR lasting about 6 to 11 cycles. The yield of each sample was at least 3 million CDR3-containing paired-end reads. Via MiXCR, TCRdb re-called the 5' RACE reads, giving one row per CDR3 protein. The data show 920,000 or so distinct CDR3 sequences, over 35% seen once. Study conclusions and caveats: Samples with more naive T cells showed higher observed beta diversity. In the absence of known donor CMV status, changes in expanded clonotypes were possibly confounded. Roughly linear age-related decline in beta diversity appeared, significant by age approximately 40.

The clonotype originates from a woman in her sixties in good health. The sequencing input was blood. The rearrangement uses TRBV4-1 and TRBJ2-5; D gene uncertain. The CDR3 DNA sequence: TGCGCCAGCAGCCAAGATCTGGCGAGAGAACAAGAGACCCAGTACTTC. Its translation: CASSQDLAREQETQYF.